Sequencing of this T cell receptor beta chain was carried out in a study of cytomegalovirus exposure and HLA in healthy donors. As for the study in general: A prior study identified some 100 million unique TCR beta sequences from 150 million to 200 million T cells.

The CDR3 consists of 14 residues. Germline V gene lookup returns CDR1 SGHNT and CDR2 YYREEE (reference sequence). J was trimmed by 3 bases and V by 0 bases; bases with no gene match: 3. Researchers ran the PCR with 60 Vbeta and 13 Jbeta primers. Data came from immunoSEQ multiplex PCR; TCRdb stores just in-frame clones and leaves some out. The table shows around 140,000 clones, with roughly three quarters occurring only once. A few counts support this clone. Antigen: not known. General study findings and limits: A later analysis linked a missense variant in DCLRE1C to the trimming of TCR beta V and J genes. Some TCR beta chains (over 150 of them) were listed as cytomegalovirus-associated. The classifier was said to identify cytomegalovirus status with high specificity and sensitivity.

The V and J genes are TRBV5-4 and TRBJ2-7, with 7 nucleotides matching TRBD1. The source material was PBMCs. The source is a female donor in good health and CMV-seronegative. The CDR3 reads CASSLGDRVYEQYF. The CDR3 DNA sequence: TGTGCCAGCAGCTTGGGCGACAGGGTCTACGAGCAGTACTTC. Full variable domain (remainder filled in from reference TRBV5-4 and TRBJ2-7): ETGVTQSPTHLIKTRGQQVTLRCSSQSGHNTVSWYQQALGQGPQFIFQYYREEENGRGNFPPRFSGLQFPNYSSELNVNALELDDSALYLCASSLGDRVYEQYFGPGTRLTVT.